In its sample, the clone carrying this TCR beta chain was seen many times. The sample comes from a study of blood T cells in healthy people across ages. With a J-beta primer mix and a sample-barcoded 5' primer, a second PCR ran 7 to 11 cycles. A single record per CDR3 protein comes from TCRdb applying MiXCR to the 5' RACE reads. The repertoire holds 760,000 or so distinct CDR3 sequences, with 20% to 25% as singletons. The data were also submitted as part of a second study, on T cells of mothers and their children.

The specimen sequenced was blood. The sequence was obtained from a boy aged 5-17 years in good health.

CDR3 DNA: TGCGCCAGCAGCTTGGCCGGGCTAGCAAGCACAGATACGCAGTATTTT. Translating gives CASSLAGLASTDTQYF. The chain employs TRBV5-1 and TRBJ2-3; weak D call: TRBD2 (5 bases). This CDR3 comprises 16 residues. V was pared by 0 bases and J by 0 bases, with 11 bases between. CDR1 and CDR2 (germline): SGHRS, YFSETQ.